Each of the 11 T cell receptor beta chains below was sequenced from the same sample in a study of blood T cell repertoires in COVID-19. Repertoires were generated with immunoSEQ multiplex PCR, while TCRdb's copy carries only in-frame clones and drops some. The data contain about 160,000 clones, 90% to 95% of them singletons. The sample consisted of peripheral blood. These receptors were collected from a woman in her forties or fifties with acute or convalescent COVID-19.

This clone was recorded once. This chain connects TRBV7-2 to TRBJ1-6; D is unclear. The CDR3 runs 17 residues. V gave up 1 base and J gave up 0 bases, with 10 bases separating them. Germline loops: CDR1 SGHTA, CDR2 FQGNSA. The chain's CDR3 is CASSLDPTRSYNSPLHF. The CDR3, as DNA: TGTGCCAGCAGCTTAGATCCTACGCGCTCCTATAATTCACCCCTCCACTTT.

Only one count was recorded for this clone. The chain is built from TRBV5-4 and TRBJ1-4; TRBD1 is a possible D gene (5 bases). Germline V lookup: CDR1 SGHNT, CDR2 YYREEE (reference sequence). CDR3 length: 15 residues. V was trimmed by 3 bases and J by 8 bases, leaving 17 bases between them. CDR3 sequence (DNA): TGTGCCAGCAGCTCGGAGGGGAGGAGGTCGGAAAAACTGTTTTTT. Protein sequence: CASSSEGRRSEKLFF.

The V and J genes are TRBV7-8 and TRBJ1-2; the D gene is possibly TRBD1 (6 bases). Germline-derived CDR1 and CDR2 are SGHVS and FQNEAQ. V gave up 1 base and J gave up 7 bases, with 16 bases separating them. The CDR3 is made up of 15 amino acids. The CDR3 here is CASSLGPTGSAGYTF. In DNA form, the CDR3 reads TGTGCCAGCAGCTTAGGCCCAACAGGGTCGGCTGGCTACACCTTC.

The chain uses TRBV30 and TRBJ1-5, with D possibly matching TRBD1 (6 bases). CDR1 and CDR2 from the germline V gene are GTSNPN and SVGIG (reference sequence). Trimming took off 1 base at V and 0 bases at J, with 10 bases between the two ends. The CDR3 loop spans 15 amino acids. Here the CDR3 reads CAWSEGDFSNQPQHF. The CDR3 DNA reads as TGTGCCTGGAGTGAGGGGGATTTTAGCAATCAGCCCCAGCATTTT. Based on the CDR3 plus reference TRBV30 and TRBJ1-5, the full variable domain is SQTIHQWPATLVQPVGSPLSLECTVEGTSNPNLYWYRQAAGRGLQLLFYSVGIGQISSEVPQNLSASRPQDRQFILSSKKLLLSDSGFYLCAWSEGDFSNQPQHFGDGTRLSIL.

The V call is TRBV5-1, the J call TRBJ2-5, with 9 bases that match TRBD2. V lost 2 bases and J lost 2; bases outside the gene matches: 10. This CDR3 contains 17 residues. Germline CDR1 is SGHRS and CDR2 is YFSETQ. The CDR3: CASSFSPGLAEQETQYF. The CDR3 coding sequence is TGCGCCAGCAGCTTCTCTCCGGGACTAGCAGAGCAAGAGACCCAGTACTTC.

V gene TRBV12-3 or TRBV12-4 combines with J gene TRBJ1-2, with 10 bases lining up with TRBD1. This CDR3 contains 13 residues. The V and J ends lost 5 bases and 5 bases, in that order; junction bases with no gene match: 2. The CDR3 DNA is TGTGCCAGCAGTCCGGGACAGGGGTATGGCTACACCTTC. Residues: CASSPGQGYGYTF.

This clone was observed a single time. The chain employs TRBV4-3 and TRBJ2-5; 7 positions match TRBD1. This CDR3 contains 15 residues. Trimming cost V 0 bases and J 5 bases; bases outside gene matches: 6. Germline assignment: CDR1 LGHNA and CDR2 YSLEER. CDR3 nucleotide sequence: TGCGCCAGCAGCCAAGATCGTGGCAGGGGGGAGACCCAGTACTTC. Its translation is CASSQDRGRGETQYF.

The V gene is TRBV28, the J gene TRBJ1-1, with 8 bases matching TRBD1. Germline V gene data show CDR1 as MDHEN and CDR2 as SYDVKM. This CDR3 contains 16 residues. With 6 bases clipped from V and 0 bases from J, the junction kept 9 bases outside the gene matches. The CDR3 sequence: CASRPLDRGMNTEAFF. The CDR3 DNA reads TGTGCCAGCAGACCCTTAGACAGGGGAATGAACACTGAAGCTTTCTTT. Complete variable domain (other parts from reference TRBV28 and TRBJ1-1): DVKVTQSSRYLVKRTGEKVFLECVQDMDHENMFWYRQDPGLGLRLIYFSYDVKMKEKGDIPEGYSVSREKKERFSLILESASTNQTSMYLCASRPLDRGMNTEAFFGQGTRLTVV.

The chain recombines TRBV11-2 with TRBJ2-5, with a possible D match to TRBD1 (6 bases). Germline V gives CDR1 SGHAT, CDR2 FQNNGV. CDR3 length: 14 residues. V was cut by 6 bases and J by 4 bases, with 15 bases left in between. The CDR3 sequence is CASSVGALGETQYF. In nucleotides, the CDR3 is TGTGCCAGCAGTGTGGGGGCCCTGGGAGAGACCCAGTACTTC.

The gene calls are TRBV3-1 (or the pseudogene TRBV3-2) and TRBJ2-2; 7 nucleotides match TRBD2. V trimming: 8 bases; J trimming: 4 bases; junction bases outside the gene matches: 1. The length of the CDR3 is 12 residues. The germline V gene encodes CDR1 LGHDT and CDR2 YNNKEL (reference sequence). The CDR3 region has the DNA TGTGCCAGCGGGGGGGGCACCGGGGAGCTGTTTTTT. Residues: CASGGGTGELFF.

In nucleotides, the CDR3 is TGTGCCAGCAGCCGAGGGACTAGCGGGATCATCTACGAGCAGTACTTC. This codes for CASSRGTSGIIYEQYF. The V and J genes are TRBV3-1 (or the pseudogene TRBV3-2) and TRBJ2-7; 13 bases line up with TRBD2. Germline V gives CDR1 LGHDT, CDR2 YNNKEL (reference sequence). J was trimmed by 3 bases and V by 4 bases; bases with no gene match: 6. The CDR3 contains 16 residues.